These T cell receptor beta chains were read from a single sample in a study of response to subunit inactivated influenza vaccine. TCRdb independently ran MiXCR on the RT-PCR reads; one entry per CDR3 protein. The sample carries about 170,000 distinct CDR3 sequences, approximately 12% recorded once. The data also belong to a second study, concerning T cells expressing NK-cell markers.

The sample here was CD8+ T cells sorted from PBMCs, taken approximately 13 days after vaccination. All receptors come from a man aged 45-65 years who received an inactivated influenza vaccine. The CDR3 runs from the conserved cysteine through the conserved F or W. D genes are given only for firm matches. A clone size is listed for some rows: how often the clone was seen (once, few, many), or a class if it is expanded.

j_gene: TRBJ2-7
len: 15
d_gene: .
abundance: .
v_gene: TRBV9
CDR3aa: CASSVGQSLSYEQYF
CDR3nt: TGTGCCAGCAGCGTAGGACAGTCTCTCTCCTACGAGCAGTACTTC

j_gene: TRBJ2-3
len: 8
d_gene: .
abundance: few
v_gene: TRBV5-1
CDR3aa: CATDTQYF
CDR3nt: TGCGCCACAGATACGCAGTATTTT

j_gene: TRBJ1-1
len: 11
d_gene: .
abundance: few
v_gene: TRBV20-1
CDR3aa: CSAPGATEAFF
CDR3nt: TGCAGTGCGCCGGGAGCCACTGAAGCTTTCTTT

j_gene: TRBJ1-1
len: 12
d_gene: .
abundance: .
v_gene: TRBV25-1
CDR3aa: CASSDSPRRAFF
CDR3nt: TGTGCCAGCAGTGATTCCCCGCGGCGGGCTTTCTTT

j_gene: TRBJ2-7
len: 17
d_gene: .
abundance: many
v_gene: TRBV14
CDR3aa: CASSQGVAQTPYYEQYF
CDR3nt: TGTGCCAGCAGCCAAGGGGTTGCGCAGACCCCCTACTACGAGCAGTACTTC

j_gene: TRBJ2-5
len: 12
d_gene: .
abundance: few
v_gene: TRBV11-2
CDR3aa: CASSLLQETQYF
CDR3nt: TGTGCCAGCAGCCTTTTACAAGAGACCCAGTACTTC

j_gene: TRBJ2-3
len: 15
d_gene: TRBD2
abundance: many
v_gene: TRBV4-2
CDR3aa: CASSEGLAGTDTQYF
CDR3nt: TGTGCCAGCAGCGAGGGACTAGCGGGCACAGATACGCAGTATTTT

j_gene: TRBJ2-3
len: 15
d_gene: .
abundance: .
v_gene: TRBV5-1
CDR3aa: CASSFDGTSTDTQYF
CDR3nt: TGCGCCAGCAGTTTCGACGGTACTAGCACAGATACGCAGTATTTT

j_gene: TRBJ2-1
len: 15
d_gene: .
abundance: .
v_gene: TRBV9
CDR3aa: CASSPRMSSYNEQFF
CDR3nt: TGTGCCAGCAGCCCACGCATGAGCTCCTACAATGAGCAGTTCTTC

j_gene: TRBJ2-5
len: 13
d_gene: .
abundance: few
v_gene: TRBV7-3
CDR3aa: CASSLKPRETQYF
CDR3nt: TGTGCCAGCAGCTTAAAACCACGGGAGACCCAGTACTTC

j_gene: TRBJ2-7
len: 13
d_gene: .
abundance: few
v_gene: TRBV7-2
CDR3aa: CASSLAELYEQYF
CDR3nt: TGTGCCAGCAGCTTAGCGGAGCTCTACGAGCAGTACTTC

j_gene: TRBJ2-1
len: 12
d_gene: .
abundance: few
v_gene: TRBV7-9
CDR3aa: CASSLGLTEQFF
CDR3nt: TGTGCCAGCAGCTTAGGACTAACCGAGCAGTTCTTC

j_gene: TRBJ2-7
len: 14
d_gene: TRBD1
abundance: many
v_gene: TRBV7-9
CDR3aa: CASSQRDSHYEQYF
CDR3nt: TGTGCCAGCAGCCAGAGGGACAGCCACTACGAGCAGTACTTC

j_gene: TRBJ2-6
len: 15
d_gene: .
abundance: many
v_gene: TRBV7-9
CDR3aa: CASSLVITGANVLTF
CDR3nt: TGTGCCAGCAGCTTAGTTATTACTGGGGCCAACGTCCTGACTTTC

j_gene: TRBJ1-1
len: 14
d_gene: .
abundance: few
v_gene: TRBV7-9
CDR3aa: CASSRRDEGTEAFF
CDR3nt: TGTGCCAGCAGCCGCCGGGACGAGGGAACTGAAGCTTTCTTT

j_gene: TRBJ2-2
len: 15
d_gene: .
abundance: .
v_gene: TRBV27
CDR3aa: CASSLASSRIGELFF
CDR3nt: TGTGCCAGCAGTTTAGCGTCGAGTAGAATCGGGGAGCTGTTTTTT

j_gene: TRBJ2-1
len: 16
d_gene: TRBD2
abundance: .
v_gene: TRBV7-6
CDR3aa: CASSLVTSGPYNEQFF
CDR3nt: TGTGCCAGCAGCTTAGTGACTAGCGGCCCCTACAATGAGCAGTTCTTC

j_gene: TRBJ2-5
len: 15
d_gene: .
abundance: .
v_gene: TRBV28
CDR3aa: CASSLVSRVPGTQYF
CDR3nt: TGTGCCAGCAGCCTAGTTTCCAGGGTGCCGGGGACCCAGTACTTC

j_gene: TRBJ1-2
len: 11
d_gene: TRBD1
abundance: .
v_gene: TRBV6-6
CDR3aa: CASSLGQEATF
CDR3nt: TGTGCCAGCAGTCTGGGACAGGAGGCCACCTTC

j_gene: TRBJ2-1
len: 12
d_gene: .
abundance: few
v_gene: TRBV6-4
CDR3aa: CASSDLSNEQFF
CDR3nt: TGTGCCAGCAGTGACCTTAGCAATGAGCAGTTCTTC

j_gene: TRBJ2-1
len: 14
d_gene: TRBD1
abundance: many
v_gene: TRBV27
CDR3aa: CASSIRTGVHEQFF
CDR3nt: TGTGCCAGCAGTATCAGGACAGGGGTGCATGAGCAGTTCTTC

j_gene: TRBJ2-7
len: 16
d_gene: TRBD2
abundance: .
v_gene: TRBV20-1
CDR3aa: CSAPTLAGGRSYEQYF
CDR3nt: TGCAGTGCCCCCACTTTGGCGGGGGGGCGATCCTACGAGCAGTACTTC

j_gene: TRBJ1-2
len: 16
d_gene: TRBD1
abundance: few
v_gene: TRBV24-1
CDR3aa: CATSDSGTGGIYGYTF
CDR3nt: TGTGCCACCAGTGATTCCGGGACAGGGGGGATCTATGGCTACACCTTC

j_gene: TRBJ1-2
len: 13
d_gene: .
abundance: .
v_gene: TRBV6-6
CDR3aa: CASGAAENYGYTF
CDR3nt: TGTGCCAGCGGGGCAGCAGAGAACTATGGCTACACCTTC

j_gene: TRBJ2-3
len: 15
d_gene: .
abundance: many
v_gene: TRBV14
CDR3aa: CASSQGLGLTDTQYF
CDR3nt: TGTGCCAGCAGCCAAGGGCTGGGACTCACAGATACGCAGTATTTT

j_gene: TRBJ2-1
len: 16
d_gene: TRBD2
abundance: .
v_gene: TRBV9
CDR3aa: CASSPSLSGRYNEQFF
CDR3nt: TGTGCCAGCAGCCCCTCCCTTAGCGGGAGATACAATGAGCAGTTCTTC

j_gene: TRBJ1-1
len: 12
d_gene: TRBD1
abundance: few
v_gene: TRBV25-1
CDR3aa: CASSDDRGFPFF
CDR3nt: TGTGCCAGCAGTGACGACAGGGGGTTCCCTTTCTTT

j_gene: TRBJ2-3
len: 16
d_gene: TRBD1
abundance: few
v_gene: TRBV2
CDR3aa: CASSGDRDWGTDTQYF
CDR3nt: TGTGCCAGCAGTGGGGACAGGGACTGGGGCACAGATACGCAGTATTTT

j_gene: TRBJ1-5
len: 17
d_gene: TRBD1
abundance: few
v_gene: TRBV6-2/TRBV6-3
CDR3aa: CASSYYRHRGHDQPQHF
CDR3nt: TGTGCCAGCAGTTACTACCGCCACAGGGGACACGATCAGCCCCAGCATTTT

j_gene: TRBJ1-6
len: 12
d_gene: .
abundance: .
v_gene: TRBV7-2
CDR3aa: CASSVDGGELHF
CDR3nt: TGTGCCAGCAGCGTCGACGGAGGAGAACTCCACTTT